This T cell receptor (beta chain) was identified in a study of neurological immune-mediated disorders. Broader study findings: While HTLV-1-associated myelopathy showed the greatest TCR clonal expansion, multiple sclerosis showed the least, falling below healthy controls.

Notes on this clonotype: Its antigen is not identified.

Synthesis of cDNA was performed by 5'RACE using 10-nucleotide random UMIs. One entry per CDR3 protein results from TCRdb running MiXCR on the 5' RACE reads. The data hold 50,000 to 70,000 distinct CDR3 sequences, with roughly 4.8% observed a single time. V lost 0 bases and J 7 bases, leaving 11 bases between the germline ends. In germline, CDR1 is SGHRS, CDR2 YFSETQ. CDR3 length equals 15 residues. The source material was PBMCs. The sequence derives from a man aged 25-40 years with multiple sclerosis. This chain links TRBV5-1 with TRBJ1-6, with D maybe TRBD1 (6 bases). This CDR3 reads CASSLEGGRNSPLHF. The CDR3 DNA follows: TGCGCCAGCAGCTTGGAGGGGGGGCGAAATTCACCCCTCCACTTT. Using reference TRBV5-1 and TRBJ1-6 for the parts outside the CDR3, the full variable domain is KAGVTQTPRYLIKTRGQQVTLSCSPISGHRSVSWYQQTPGQGLQFLFEYFSETQRNKGNFPGRFSGRQFSNSRSEMNVSTLELGDSALYLCASSLEGGRNSPLHFGNGTRLTVT.